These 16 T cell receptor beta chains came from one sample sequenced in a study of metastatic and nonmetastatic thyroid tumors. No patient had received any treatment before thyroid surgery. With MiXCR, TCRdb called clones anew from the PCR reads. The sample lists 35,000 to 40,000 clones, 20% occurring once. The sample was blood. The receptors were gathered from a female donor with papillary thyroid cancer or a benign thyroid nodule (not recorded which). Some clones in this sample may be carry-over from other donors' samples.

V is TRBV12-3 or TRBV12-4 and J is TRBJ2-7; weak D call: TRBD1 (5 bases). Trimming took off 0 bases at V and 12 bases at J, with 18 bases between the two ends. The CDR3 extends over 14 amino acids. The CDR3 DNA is TGTGCCAGCAGTTTAGCGCACCCCCTGGACACTTTGTACTTC. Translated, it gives CASSLAHPLDTLYF.

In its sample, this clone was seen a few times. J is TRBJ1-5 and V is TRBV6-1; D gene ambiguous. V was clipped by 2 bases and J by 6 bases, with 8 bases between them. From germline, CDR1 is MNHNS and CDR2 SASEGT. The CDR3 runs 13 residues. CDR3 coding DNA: TGTGCCAGCAGTGAAAATTTGGGTCAGCCCCAGCATTTT. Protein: CASSENLGQPQHF.

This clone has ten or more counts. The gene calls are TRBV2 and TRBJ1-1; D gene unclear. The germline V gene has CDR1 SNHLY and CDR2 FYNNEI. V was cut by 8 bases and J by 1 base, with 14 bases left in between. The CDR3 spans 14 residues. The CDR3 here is CASGPSGRNTEAFF. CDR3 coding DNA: TGTGCCAGCGGACCCTCGGGCAGGAACACTGAAGCTTTCTTT.

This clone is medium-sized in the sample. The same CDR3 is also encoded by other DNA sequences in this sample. This chain's CDR3 is CASRGLNTGELFF. The CDR3 nucleotides read TGTGCCAGCCGGGGGCTGAACACCGGGGAGCTGTTTTTT. The chain uses TRBV6-1 and TRBJ2-2; D may correspond to TRBD1 or TRBD2 (6 bases each). The CDR3 is 13 residues long. Germline V CDR1 and CDR2: MNHNS, SASEGT. V was shortened by 8 bases and J by 1 base, with 8 bases between the two germline ends.

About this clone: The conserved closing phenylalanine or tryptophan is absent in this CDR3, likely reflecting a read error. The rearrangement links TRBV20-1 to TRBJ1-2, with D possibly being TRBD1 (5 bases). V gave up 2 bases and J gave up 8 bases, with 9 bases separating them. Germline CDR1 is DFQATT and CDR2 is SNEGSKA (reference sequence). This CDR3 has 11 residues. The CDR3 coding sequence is TGCAGTGCTAGATGGGGGAAAGGCTACACCCTC. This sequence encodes CSARWGKGYTL.

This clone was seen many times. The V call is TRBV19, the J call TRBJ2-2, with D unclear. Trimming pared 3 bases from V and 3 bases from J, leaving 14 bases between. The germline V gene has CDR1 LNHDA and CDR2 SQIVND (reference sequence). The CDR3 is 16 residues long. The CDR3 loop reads CASSIRARAYTGELFF. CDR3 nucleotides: TGTGCCAGTAGTATTAGGGCTAGGGCATACACCGGGGAGCTGTTTTTT.

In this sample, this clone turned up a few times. This CDR3 reads CATRQGDSGANVLTF. CDR3 sequence (DNA): TGTGCCACACGACAGGGGGACTCTGGGGCCAACGTCCTGACTTTC. The chain recombines TRBV28 with TRBJ2-6; 9 bases match TRBD1. V trimming: 10 bases; J trimming: 0 bases; junction bases outside the gene matches: 4. This CDR3 region has 15 residues. CDR1 and CDR2 (germline): MDHEN, SYDVKM.

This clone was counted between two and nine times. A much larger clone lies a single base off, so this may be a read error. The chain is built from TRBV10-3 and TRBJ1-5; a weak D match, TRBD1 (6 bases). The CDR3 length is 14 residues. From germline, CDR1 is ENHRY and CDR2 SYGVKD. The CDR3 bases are TGTGCCACCAGTACGGGGGGCGGAAGTCAGCCCCAGCATTTT. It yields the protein CATSTGGGSQPQHF.

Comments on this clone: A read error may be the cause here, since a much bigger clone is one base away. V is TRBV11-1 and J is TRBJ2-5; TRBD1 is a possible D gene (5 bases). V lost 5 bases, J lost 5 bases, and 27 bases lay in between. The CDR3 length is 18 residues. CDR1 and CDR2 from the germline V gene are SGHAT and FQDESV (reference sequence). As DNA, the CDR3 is TGTGCCAGCAGCAACCTTCTGGGAAAGGGGATCCGGTGGGAGACCCAGTACTTC. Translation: CASSNLLGKGIRWETQYF.

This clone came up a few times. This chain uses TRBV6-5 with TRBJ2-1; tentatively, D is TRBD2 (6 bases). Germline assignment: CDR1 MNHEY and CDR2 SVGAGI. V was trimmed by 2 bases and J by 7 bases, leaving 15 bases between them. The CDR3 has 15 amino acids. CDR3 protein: CASSYTGEEGNEQFF. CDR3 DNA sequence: TGTGCCAGCAGTTACACTGGGGAGGAAGGAAATGAGCAGTTCTTC.

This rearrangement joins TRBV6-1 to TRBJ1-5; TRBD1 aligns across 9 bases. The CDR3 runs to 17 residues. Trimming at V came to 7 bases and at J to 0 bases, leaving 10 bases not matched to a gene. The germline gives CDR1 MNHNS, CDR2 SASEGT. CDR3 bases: TGTGCCAGCACCAGGGCGGGACAGGGATATAGCAATCAGCCCCAGCATTTT. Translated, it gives CASTRAGQGYSNQPQHF.

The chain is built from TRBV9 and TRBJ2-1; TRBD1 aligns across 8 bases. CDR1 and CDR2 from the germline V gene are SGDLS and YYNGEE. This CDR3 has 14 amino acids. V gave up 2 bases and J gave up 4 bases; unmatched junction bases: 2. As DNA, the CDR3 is TGTGCCAGCAGCGTGCGGACAGGGTACAATGAGCAGTTCTTC. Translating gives CASSVRTGYNEQFF.

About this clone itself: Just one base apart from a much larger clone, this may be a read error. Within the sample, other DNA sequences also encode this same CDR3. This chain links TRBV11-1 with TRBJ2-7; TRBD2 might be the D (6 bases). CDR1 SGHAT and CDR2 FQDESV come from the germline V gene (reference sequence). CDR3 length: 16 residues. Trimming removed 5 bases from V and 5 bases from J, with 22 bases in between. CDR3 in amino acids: CASSHDPGLSPNEQYF. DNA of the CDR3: TGTGCCAGCAGCCACGACCCGGGACTCTCCCCTAACGAGCAGTACTTC.

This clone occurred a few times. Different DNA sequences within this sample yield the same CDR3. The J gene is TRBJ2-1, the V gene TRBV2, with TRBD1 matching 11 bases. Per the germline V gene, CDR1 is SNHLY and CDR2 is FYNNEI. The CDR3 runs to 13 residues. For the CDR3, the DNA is TGTGCAAGTGGGGACAGGGGGTTTAATGAGCAGTTCTTC. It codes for CASGDRGFNEQFF.

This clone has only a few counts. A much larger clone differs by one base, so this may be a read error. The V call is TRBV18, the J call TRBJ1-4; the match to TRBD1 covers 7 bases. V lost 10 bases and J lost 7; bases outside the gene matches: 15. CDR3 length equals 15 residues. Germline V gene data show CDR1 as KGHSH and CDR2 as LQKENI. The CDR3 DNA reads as TGTGCCATCTCGCCCAAATCGGGACAGCGTGAAAAACTGTTTTTT. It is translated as CAISPKSGQREKLFF.

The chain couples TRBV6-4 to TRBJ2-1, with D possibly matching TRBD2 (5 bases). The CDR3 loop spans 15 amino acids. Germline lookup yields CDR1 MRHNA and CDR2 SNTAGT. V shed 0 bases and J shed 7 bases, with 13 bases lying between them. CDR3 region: CASSDSPSWSNEQFF. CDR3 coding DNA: TGTGCCAGCAGTGACTCTCCTAGCTGGAGTAATGAGCAGTTCTTC.